The 12 T cell receptor beta chains given below trace back to one sample, sequenced in a study of T-cell reconstitution after alpha-beta-depleted transplantation in children. During its preparation, the TCRbeta library received unique molecular identifiers. TCRdb called the PCR reads again in MiXCR, with one record for every CDR3 protein. The table includes over 7,500 distinct CDR3 sequences, approximately 12% detected once. The sample here was PBMCs, mostly from graft donor cells, taken 60 days after TCRalphabeta/CD19-depleted stem cell transplant. The source of these receptors is a patient aged 2 to 10 who had a stem cell transplant for inherited bone marrow failure, so the T cells may come from the graft donor.

This clonotype was detected ten times or more. This chain connects TRBV12-3 or TRBV12-4 to TRBJ2-3; D remains unclear. Trimming removed 6 bases at V and 2 bases at J, with 12 bases between. The CDR3 covers 14 residues. This CDR3 reads CASSRPVLTDTQYF. Written as DNA, the CDR3 is TGTGCCAGCAGCCGACCGGTCCTCACAGATACGCAGTATTTT.

The rearrangement uses TRBV15 and TRBJ2-1; no clear D. The CDR3 has 16 residues. V was pared by 1 base and J by 3 bases, with 13 bases between. Looked up from germline, CDR1 is LNHNV and CDR2 is YYDKDF (reference sequence). CDR3 in amino acids: CATSRGVAARYNEQFF. The CDR3 region has the DNA TGTGCCACCAGCAGAGGGGTAGCAGCCCGCTACAATGAGCAGTTCTTC.

In its sample, this clonotype was seen many times. The chain couples TRBV6-2 or TRBV6-3 to TRBJ2-6, with a tentative D call TRBD2 (5 bases). The CDR3 is 14 amino acids. Germline V gives CDR1 MNHEY, CDR2 SVGEGT. Trimming removed 6 bases at V and 2 bases at J, with 8 bases between. The CDR3 reads CASSRGPGANVLTF. The CDR3 DNA is TGTGCCAGCAGCCGCGGGCCTGGGGCCAACGTCCTGACTTTC.

This clonotype was detected many times. The chain recombines TRBV11-1 with TRBJ2-5; D call uncertain. CDR1 and CDR2 from the germline V gene are SGHAT and FQDESV (reference sequence). The ends were cut back, 4 bases at V and 1 base at J, with 10 bases in the middle. CDR3 length: 14 amino acids. The CDR3: CASSSRRSQETQYF. CDR3 bases: TGTGCCAGCAGCTCCCGACGGTCCCAAGAGACCCAGTACTTC.

This clonotype has at least ten counts. The chain combines TRBV27 with TRBJ2-1, with 9 bases that match TRBD1. The CDR3 has 15 amino acids. The V and J ends lost 5 bases and 3 bases, in that order; junction bases with no gene match: 5. From germline, CDR1 is MNHEY and CDR2 SMNVEV (reference sequence). CDR3 in DNA: TGTGCCAGCAGTCACGGACAGGGGTACTACAATGAGCAGTTCTTC. This sequence encodes CASSHGQGYYNEQFF.

This clonotype was recorded at least ten times. The V call is TRBV11-2, the J call TRBJ2-5; 10 bases fit TRBD2. Per germline, CDR1 SGHAT and CDR2 FQNNGV. CDR3 length equals 19 residues. V lost 1 base, J lost 2 bases, and 13 bases stayed unmatched. CDR3 sequence (DNA): TGTGCCAGCAGCTTAGGAGTAGTAGCGGGAGGAAGTCCTCAAGAGACCCAGTACTTC. Amino acids: CASSLGVVAGGSPQETQYF.

The table lists this clonotype with many counts. The chain recombines TRBV6-5 with TRBJ2-1, with TRBD2 matching 12 bases. V gave up 0 bases and J gave up 8 bases; unmatched junction bases: 8. CDR1 and CDR2 (germline): MNHEY, SVGAGI. The CDR3 totals 17 residues. The CDR3 reads CASSYSLPTSGSDEQFF. The CDR3 DNA sequence: TGTGCCAGCAGTTACTCGCTCCCGACTAGCGGGAGTGATGAGCAGTTCTTC.

This chain links TRBV5-1 with TRBJ1-1; D is undetermined. Germline V lookup: CDR1 SGHRS, CDR2 YFSETQ. This CDR3 comprises 15 residues. V was trimmed by 3 bases and J by 1 base, leaving 13 bases between them. CDR3 amino acids: CASSSEGMENTEAFF. CDR3 DNA sequence: TGCGCCAGCAGCTCTGAGGGTATGGAGAACACTGAAGCTTTCTTT.

The J gene is TRBJ2-7, the V gene TRBV5-1; no firm D call. V gave up 0 bases and J gave up 2 bases, with 6 bases separating them. The CDR3 has 13 residues. CDR1 is SGHRS, CDR2 YFSETQ, per germline. The CDR3: CASSLEQTYEQYF. CDR3 in DNA: TGCGCCAGCAGCTTGGAACAGACCTACGAGCAGTACTTC.

This clonotype has ten or more counts. The rearrangement joins TRBV28 to TRBJ2-3; 7 nucleotides agree with TRBD2. The junction had 14 bases not matched to a gene; V was cut back by 6 bases and J by 2 bases. Germline assignment: CDR1 MDHEN and CDR2 SYDVKM. The CDR3 sequence is 17 residues long. This chain's CDR3 is CASSYRALADFTDTQYF. DNA for the CDR3: TGTGCCAGCAGCTACCGGGCCCTAGCGGACTTCACAGATACGCAGTATTTT. Looking up the rest from reference TRBV28 and TRBJ2-3 gives the full variable domain: DVKVTQSSRYLVKRTGEKVFLECVQDMDHENMFWYRQDPGLGLRLIYFSYDVKMKEKGDIPEGYSVSREKKERFSLILESASTNQTSMYLCASSYRALADFTDTQYFGPGTRLTVL.

The sample holds many counts of this clonotype. The CDR3 DNA follows: TGCAGCGTTGAAGCGGGAGCCAAAAACATTCAGTACTTC. Its translation is CSVEAGAKNIQYF. The V call is TRBV29-1, the J call TRBJ2-4; D gene uncertain. The CDR3 spans 13 residues. Looked up from germline, CDR1 is SQVTM and CDR2 is ANQGSEA. Trimming removed 1 base at V and 0 bases at J, with 4 bases between. Filled out from reference TRBV29-1 and TRBJ2-4, the complete variable domain reads SAVISQKPSRDICQRGTSLTIQCQVDSQVTMMFWYRQQPGQSLTLIATANQGSEATYESGFVIDKFPISRPNLTFSTLTVSNMSPEDSSIYLCSVEAGAKNIQYFGAGTRLSVL.

This clonotype appeared many times. This chain joins TRBV20-1 and TRBJ2-7; 8 bases are shared with TRBD1. Germline loops: CDR1 DFQATT, CDR2 SNEGSKA (reference sequence). V gave up 5 bases and J gave up 4 bases; unmatched junction bases: 4. The CDR3 totals 12 residues. The CDR3 reads CSAFRTGYEQYF. Written as DNA, the CDR3 is TGCAGTGCTTTTCGGACAGGGTACGAGCAGTACTTC.